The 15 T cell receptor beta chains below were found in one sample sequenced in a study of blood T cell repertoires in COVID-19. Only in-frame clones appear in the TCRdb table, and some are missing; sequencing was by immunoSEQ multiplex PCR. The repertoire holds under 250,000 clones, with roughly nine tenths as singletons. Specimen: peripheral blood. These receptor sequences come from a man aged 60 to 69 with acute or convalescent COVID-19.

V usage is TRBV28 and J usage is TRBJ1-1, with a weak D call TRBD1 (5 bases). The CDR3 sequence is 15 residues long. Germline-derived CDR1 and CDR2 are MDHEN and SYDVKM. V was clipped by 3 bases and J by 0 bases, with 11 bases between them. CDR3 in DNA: TGTGCCAGCAGTTTGGTGGGGGGGATGAACACTGAAGCTTTCTTT. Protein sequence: CASSLVGGMNTEAFF.

This chain's CDR3 is CASSPSGGVRYEQYF. Written as DNA, the CDR3 is TGTGCCAGTAGCCCCTCGGGGGGGGTGAGGTACGAGCAGTACTTC. J is TRBJ2-7 and V is TRBV19; TRBD2 aligns across 8 bases. This CDR3 is built from 15 residues. CDR1 and CDR2 (germline): LNHDA, SQIVND (reference sequence). The V segment lost 6 bases and the J segment 4 bases; nucleotides outside the gene matches: 11.

CDR3 protein: CASRGRGDYGYTF. Written as DNA, the CDR3 is TGTGCCAGTAGGGGTCGGGGGGACTATGGCTACACCTTC. The gene calls are TRBV19 and TRBJ1-2, with D possibly being TRBD1 (5 bases). Trimming pared 6 bases from V and 3 bases from J, leaving 11 bases between. This CDR3 has 13 residues. Germline CDR1 LNHDA, CDR2 SQIVND (reference sequence).

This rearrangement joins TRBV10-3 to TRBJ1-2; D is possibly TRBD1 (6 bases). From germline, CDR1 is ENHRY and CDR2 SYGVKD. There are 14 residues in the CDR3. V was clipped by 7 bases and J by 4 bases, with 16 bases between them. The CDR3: CAIKPGQGTYGYTF. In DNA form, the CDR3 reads TGTGCCATCAAGCCCGGGCAGGGGACCTATGGCTACACCTTC.

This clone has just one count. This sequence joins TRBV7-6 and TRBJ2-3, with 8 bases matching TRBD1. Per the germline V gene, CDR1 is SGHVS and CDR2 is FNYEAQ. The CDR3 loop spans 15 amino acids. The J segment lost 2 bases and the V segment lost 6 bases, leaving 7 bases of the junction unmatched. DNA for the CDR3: TGTGCCAGCAGTAAGAGGACAGGGTCCACAGATACGCAGTATTTT. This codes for CASSKRTGSTDTQYF.

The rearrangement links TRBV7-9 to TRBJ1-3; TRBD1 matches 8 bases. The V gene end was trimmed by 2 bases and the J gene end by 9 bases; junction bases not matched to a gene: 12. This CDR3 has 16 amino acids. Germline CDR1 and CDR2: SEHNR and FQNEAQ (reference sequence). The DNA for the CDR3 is TGTGCCAGCAGCTTATCGAGACAGGGGCCCCGGGGCACCATATATTTT. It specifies CASSLSRQGPRGTIYF.

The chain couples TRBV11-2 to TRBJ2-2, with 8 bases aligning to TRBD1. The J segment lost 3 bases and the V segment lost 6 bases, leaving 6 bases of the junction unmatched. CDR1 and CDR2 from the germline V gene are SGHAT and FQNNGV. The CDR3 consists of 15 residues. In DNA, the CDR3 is TGTGCCAGCAGTGAACAGGGGGGAGACACCGGGGAGCTGTTTTTT. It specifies CASSEQGGDTGELFF.

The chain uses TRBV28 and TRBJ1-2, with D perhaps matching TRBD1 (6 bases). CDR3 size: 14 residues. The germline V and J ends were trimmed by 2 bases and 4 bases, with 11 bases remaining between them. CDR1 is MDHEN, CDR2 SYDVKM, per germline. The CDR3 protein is CASSLRGGAYGYTF. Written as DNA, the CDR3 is TGTGCCAGCAGTTTAAGGGGGGGGGCCTATGGCTACACCTTC.

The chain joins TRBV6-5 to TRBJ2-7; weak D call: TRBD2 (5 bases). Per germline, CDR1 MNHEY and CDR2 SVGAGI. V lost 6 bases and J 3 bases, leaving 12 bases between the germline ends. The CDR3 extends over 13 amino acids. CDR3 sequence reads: CASRDTGNYEQYF. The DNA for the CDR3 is TGTGCCAGCAGAGATACGGGGAACTACGAGCAGTACTTC.

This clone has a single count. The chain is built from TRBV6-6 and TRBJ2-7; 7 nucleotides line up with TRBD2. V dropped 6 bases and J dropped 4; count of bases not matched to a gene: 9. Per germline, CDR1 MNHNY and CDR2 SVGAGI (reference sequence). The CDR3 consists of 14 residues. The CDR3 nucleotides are TGTGCCAGCAGGGGAGGGACGGGTCGATACGAGCAGTACTTC. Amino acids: CASRGGTGRYEQYF.

DNA of the CDR3: TGTGCCAGCTCCAGAGGCTCCGAGCAGTACTTC. It encodes CASSRGSEQYF. The V and J genes are TRBV27 and TRBJ2-7; D remains unclear. V was pared by 8 bases and J by 6 bases, with 11 bases between. Per the germline V gene, CDR1 is MNHEY and CDR2 is SMNVEV (reference sequence). CDR3 length equals 11 residues.

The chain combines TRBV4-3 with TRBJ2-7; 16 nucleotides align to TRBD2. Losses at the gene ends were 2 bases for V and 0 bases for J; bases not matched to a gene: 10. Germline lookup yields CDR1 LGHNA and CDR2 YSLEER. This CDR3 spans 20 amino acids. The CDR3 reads CASSQSFGTSGRGSSYEQYF. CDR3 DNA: TGCGCCAGCAGCCAAAGTTTCGGGACTAGCGGGAGGGGGAGCTCCTACGAGCAGTACTTC.

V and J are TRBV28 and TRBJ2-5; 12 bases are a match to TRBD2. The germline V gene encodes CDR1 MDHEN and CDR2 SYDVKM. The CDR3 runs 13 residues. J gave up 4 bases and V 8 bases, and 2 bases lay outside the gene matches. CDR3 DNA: TGTGCCAGCTCACTAGCGGGAGGAGAGACCCAGTACTTC. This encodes CASSLAGGETQYF. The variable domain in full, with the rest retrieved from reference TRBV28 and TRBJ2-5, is DVKVTQSSRYLVKRTGEKVFLECVQDMDHENMFWYRQDPGLGLRLIYFSYDVKMKEKGDIPEGYSVSREKKERFSLILESASTNQTSMYLCASSLAGGETQYFGPGTRLLVL.

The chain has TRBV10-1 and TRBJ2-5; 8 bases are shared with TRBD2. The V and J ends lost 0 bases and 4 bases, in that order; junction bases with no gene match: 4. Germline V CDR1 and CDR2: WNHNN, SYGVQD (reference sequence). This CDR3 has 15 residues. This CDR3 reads CASSESGTRGETQYF. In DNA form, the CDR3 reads TGCGCCAGCAGTGAGTCCGGGACTAGGGGAGAGACCCAGTACTTC.

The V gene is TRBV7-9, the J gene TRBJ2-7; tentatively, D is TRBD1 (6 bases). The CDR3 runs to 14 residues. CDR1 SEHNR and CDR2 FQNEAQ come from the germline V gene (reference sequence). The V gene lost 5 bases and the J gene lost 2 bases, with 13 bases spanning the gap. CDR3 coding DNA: TGTGCCAGCAGCCGTGGACAGTTAACCTACGAGCAGTACTTC. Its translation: CASSRGQLTYEQYF.